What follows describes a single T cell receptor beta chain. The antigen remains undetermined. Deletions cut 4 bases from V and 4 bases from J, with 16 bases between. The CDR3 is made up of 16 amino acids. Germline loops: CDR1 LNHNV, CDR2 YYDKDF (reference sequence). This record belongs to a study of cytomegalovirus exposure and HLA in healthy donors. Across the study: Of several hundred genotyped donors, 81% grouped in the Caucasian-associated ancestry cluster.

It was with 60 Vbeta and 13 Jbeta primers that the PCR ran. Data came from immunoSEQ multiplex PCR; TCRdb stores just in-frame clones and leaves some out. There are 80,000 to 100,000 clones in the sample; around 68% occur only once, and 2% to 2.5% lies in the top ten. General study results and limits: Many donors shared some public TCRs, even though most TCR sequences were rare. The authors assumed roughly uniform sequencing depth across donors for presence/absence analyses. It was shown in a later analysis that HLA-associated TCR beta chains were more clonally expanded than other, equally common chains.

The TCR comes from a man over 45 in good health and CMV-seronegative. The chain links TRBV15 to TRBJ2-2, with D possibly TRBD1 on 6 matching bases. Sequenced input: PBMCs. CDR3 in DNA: TGTGCCACCAGCACCCACAACAGGGCGGGCACCGGGGAGCTGTTTTTT. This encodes CATSTHNRAGTGELFF.